This TCR beta chain is drawn from a study of T cell responses to AZD1222 COVID-19 vaccine. Points from the study as a whole: Spike regions recognized by vaccine-associated CD4 TCRs spanned the protein, led by 160-218 and 743-854. When two AZD1222 doses had been given, Spike-specific TCR breadth and depth rose. None of the repertoires were sampled until the peak T cell response had passed. Just six or seven AZD1222 recipients tested seropositive at baseline.

The V end was cut by 6 bases, the J end by 6 bases, with 12 bases between. CDR3 size: 13 residues. Germline V gives CDR1 ENHRY, CDR2 SYGVKD. Assay used: immunoSEQ multiplex PCR; TCRdb lists only in-frame clones, some missing. The table shows some 120,000 clones, with roughly 90% occurring only once. Note on this clone: What it binds is unknown.

The specimen was peripheral blood, collected on day 0 of MenACWY control vaccination. This sequence joins TRBV10-3 and TRBJ2-1; D possibly corresponds to TRBD2 (5 bases). The receptor comes from an adult in good health. CDR3 protein: CAIREYGINEQFF. The CDR3 bases are TGTGCCATCAGAGAATACGGGATCAATGAGCAGTTCTTC.